This T cell receptor beta chain was sequenced in a study of T cell responses to AZD1222 COVID-19 vaccine. Study-wide findings and caveats: Nearly half of spike-specific TCRs reportedly target unmutated variant regions.

As for this clone: What it binds is not known.

Germline-derived CDR1 and CDR2 are DFQATT and SNEGSKA (reference sequence). Trimming took off 3 bases at V and 1 base at J, with 10 bases between the two ends. The CDR3 totals 13 residues. Data came from immunoSEQ multiplex PCR; TCRdb stores just in-frame clones and leaves some out. The table has roughly 120,000 clones, about 85% seen once. The chain couples TRBV20-1 to TRBJ2-7; D ambiguous. Sequencing used peripheral blood, obtained on day 0 of AZD1222 vaccination. This clonotype was sampled from an adult in good health. The CDR3 reads CSASPGFSYEQYF. Here the CDR3 DNA reads TGCAGTGCTAGTCCAGGTTTTTCCTACGAGCAGTACTTC.